This T cell receptor beta chain was captured in a study of T cell responses to AZD1222 COVID-19 vaccine. The study's findings and limits: Vaccine-associated CD4 TCRs spanned spike, dominant at 160-218 and 743-854. Of spike-specific TCRs, nearly half reportedly target regions left unmutated in variants.

This CDR3 comprises 16 residues. The germline gives CDR1 SGDLS, CDR2 YYNGEE. V lost 0 bases and J 0 bases, leaving 12 bases between the germline ends. Produced via immunoSEQ multiplex PCR; TCRdb's table is partial and in-frame only. The sample has more than 80,000 clones, roughly 93% seen once; the top ten hold 20% to 25%. Details on this clone: As yet, its antigen is unknown.

The sequence came from an adult in good health. Material: peripheral blood, obtained on day 0 of AZD1222 vaccination. The chain couples TRBV9 to TRBJ1-1, with a weak D call TRBD1 (5 bases). CDR3 region: CASSVVGAVMNTEAFF. As DNA, the CDR3 is TGTGCCAGCAGCGTAGTCGGGGCCGTCATGAACACTGAAGCTTTCTTT.